One and the same sample provided the 32 T cell receptor beta chains below, sequenced in a study of blood T cells in healthy people across ages. It was with a sample-barcoded 5' primer and a J-beta primer mix that a second PCR of roughly 7 to 12 cycles was run. TCRdb re-analysed the 5' RACE reads in MiXCR, keeping a single row per CDR3 protein. The sample gives approximately 1.5 million distinct CDR3 sequences, roughly 30% of which show up once; about 11% is in the top ten. The sample consisted of blood. The receptors originated from a woman in her twenties or thirties in good health.

This clonotype was recorded a few times. The chain recombines TRBV5-5 with TRBJ1-5; D call uncertain. Trimming left V 1 base short and J 4 bases short, with 12 bases between. The CDR3 has 15 amino acids. CDR1 and CDR2 (germline): SGHKS, YYEKEE (reference sequence). The CDR3 sequence: CASSLIPTGNQPQHF. The CDR3 bases are TGTGCCAGCAGCTTGATTCCTACGGGGAATCAGCCCCAGCATTTT.

This rearrangement joins TRBV4-1 to TRBJ2-7; D might be TRBD1 (5 bases). The length of the CDR3 is 15 residues. The V gene lost 0 bases and the J gene lost 0 bases, with 9 bases spanning the gap. Germline values: CDR1 MGHRA, CDR2 YSYEKL. The CDR3 nucleotides are TGCGCCAGCAGCCAAGATTTTCAGGGCTCCTACGAGCAGTACTTC. It codes for CASSQDFQGSYEQYF.

The chain employs TRBV20-1 and TRBJ2-5, with 7 bases identical to TRBD1. The CDR3 is 12 residues long. Germline V gives CDR1 DFQATT, CDR2 SNEGSKA (reference sequence). The ends lost 3 bases at V and 5 bases at J; junction bases unmatched: 3. The CDR3 nucleotides are TGCAGTGCTAGGGAACAGGGGGAGACCCAGTACTTC. Translation gives CSAREQGETQYF.

The chain is built from TRBV5-1 and TRBJ2-3; no clear D gene. This CDR3 spans 17 amino acids. Germline CDR1 reads SGHRS; CDR2 reads YFSETQ. V was clipped by 4 bases and J by 0 bases, with 18 bases between them. In DNA, the CDR3 is TGCGCCAGCAGCACCGCTACTCTGATTCCTAGCACAGATACGCAGTATTTT. Translated, it gives CASSTATLIPSTDTQYF.

In its sample, this clonotype was seen a few times. This sequence joins TRBV27 and TRBJ1-1; maybe TRBD1 (6 bases). CDR1 is MNHEY, CDR2 SMNVEV, per germline (reference sequence). The germline V and J ends were trimmed by 6 bases and 5 bases, with 19 bases remaining between them. The CDR3 totals 15 residues. The CDR3 region is CASRSNREGLTEAFF. In DNA, the CDR3 is TGTGCCAGCAGGTCAAACAGGGAAGGTTTGACTGAAGCTTTCTTT.

The genes are TRBV6-6 and TRBJ1-1, with 11 bases fitting TRBD1. CDR3 length: 13 residues. Germline assignment: CDR1 MNHNY and CDR2 SVGAGI (reference sequence). V gave up 6 bases and J gave up 10 bases; unmatched junction bases: 7. CDR3 nucleotide sequence: TGTGCCAGCAGCGGGGACAGGGGGTCGGGAGCTTTCTTT. It is translated as CASSGDRGSGAFF.

The V and J genes are TRBV9 and TRBJ2-1, with 9 bases identical to TRBD2. The closer fit of TRBJ2-7 to the DNA end suggests the J call may be wrong. Per germline, CDR1 SGDLS and CDR2 YYNGEE. CDR3 length equals 17 residues. CDR3 in amino acids: CASSHTKRGASYNEQYF. The CDR3 DNA sequence: TGTGCCAGCAGCCATACAAAGCGGGGGGCCTCCTACAATGAGCAGTACTTC.

The chain links TRBV4-1 to TRBJ2-7, with D perhaps TRBD1 (5 bases). Per germline, CDR1 MGHRA and CDR2 YSYEKL. The germline V and J ends were trimmed by 1 base and 3 bases, with 13 bases remaining between them. CDR3 length: 15 residues. The CDR3 DNA is TGCGCCAGCAGCCAAGGGATATCAAGGGGCTACGAGCAGTACTTC. Encoded protein: CASSQGISRGYEQYF.

CDR3 protein: CASRPTGTSGSPGTDTQYF. The DNA of the CDR3 is TGTGCCAGCCGTCCCACCGGGACTAGCGGGAGCCCGGGCACAGATACGCAGTATTTT. V usage is TRBV6-1 and J usage is TRBJ2-3; 14 positions agree with TRBD2. Germline V gene data show CDR1 as MNHNS and CDR2 as SASEGT. J gave up 1 base and V 8 bases, and 14 bases lay outside the gene matches. This CDR3 contains 19 residues.

There are a few counts of this clonotype. The rearrangement joins TRBV4-1 to TRBJ2-1; D unclear. Trimming pared 4 bases from V and 8 bases from J, leaving 18 bases between. Germline-derived CDR1 and CDR2 are MGHRA and YSYEKL. The CDR3 is 15 residues long. CDR3 residues: CASSLTPGSSHEQFF. CDR3 in DNA: TGCGCCAGCAGCCTTACCCCAGGATCAAGCCATGAGCAGTTCTTC.

The sample holds many counts of this clonotype. The chain recombines TRBV20-1 with TRBJ2-5; D is perhaps TRBD1 (5 bases). This CDR3 has 14 residues. V was clipped by 4 bases and J by 1 base, with 13 bases between them. Germline lookup yields CDR1 DFQATT and CDR2 SNEGSKA (reference sequence). In nucleotides, the CDR3 is TGCAGTGCTACGGCAGGGAAAGTCCAAGAGACCCAGTACTTC. Encoded protein: CSATAGKVQETQYF.

This clonotype was picked up a small number of times. The chain links TRBV20-1 to TRBJ2-3; 8 nucleotides line up with TRBD2. Losses at the gene ends were 7 bases for V and 1 base for J; bases not matched to a gene: 10. Germline loops: CDR1 DFQATT, CDR2 SNEGSKA (reference sequence). This CDR3 is 15 amino acids long. The CDR3 loop is CSVQWGAGGTDTQYF. As DNA, the CDR3 is TGCAGTGTCCAATGGGGAGCGGGGGGCACAGATACGCAGTATTTT.

V usage is TRBV20-1 and J usage is TRBJ1-2, with TRBD1 matching 11 bases. Germline V CDR1 and CDR2: DFQATT, SNEGSKA (reference sequence). V shed 2 bases, J shed 5 bases, and the junction held 4 bases outside the gene matches. The CDR3 has 14 amino acids. CDR3 in amino acids: CSARRTGGGYGYTF. The CDR3 DNA is TGCAGTGCTAGAAGGACAGGGGGCGGGTATGGCTACACCTTC.

There are a few counts of this clonotype. The CDR3 DNA reads as TGCAGTGCTAGTACTAGAAGCTCCTACAATGAGCAGTTCTTC. Its protein is CSASTRSSYNEQFF. This chain joins TRBV20-1 and TRBJ2-1; D may be TRBD2 (5 bases). Trimming removed 3 bases at V and 0 bases at J, with 9 bases between. The length of the CDR3 is 14 residues. Germline loops: CDR1 DFQATT, CDR2 SNEGSKA (reference sequence).

This clonotype has just a few counts. The chain links TRBV7-9 to TRBJ2-7; D may be TRBD1 (8 bases). This CDR3 has 18 amino acids. V dropped 2 bases and J dropped 0 bases, with 20 bases sitting between them. Germline values: CDR1 SEHNR, CDR2 FQNEAQ (reference sequence). The CDR3 loop reads CASSLLGSQGGSSYEQYF. For the CDR3, the DNA is TGTGCCAGCAGCTTACTGGGGTCACAGGGGGGGAGCTCCTACGAGCAGTACTTC.

This clonotype was observed a few times. The junction does not match germline at one end; this may be a read error. The chain recombines TRBV20-1 with TRBJ1-1; no clear D gene. The CDR3 is made up of 11 amino acids. Germline assignment: CDR1 DFQATT and CDR2 SNEGSKA (reference sequence). CDR3 coding DNA: TGCAGCGCTACCGGGGACACTGAAGCTTTCTTT. Translation gives CSATGDTEAFF.

V is TRBV20-1 and J is TRBJ1-6; a weak D match, TRBD1 (5 bases). The CDR3 consists of 14 residues. V lost 3 bases to trimming and J lost 7 bases, with 13 bases between them. The germline CDR1 and CDR2 sequences are DFQATT and SNEGSKA (reference sequence). CDR3 DNA sequence: TGCAGTGCTAGGGTTGGGCAGGGAAATTCACCCCTCCACTTT. Amino acids: CSARVGQGNSPLHF.

In its sample, this clonotype was seen a few times. This rearrangement joins TRBV29-1 to TRBJ2-1, with D unclear. Trimming took off 4 bases at V and 7 bases at J, with 11 bases between the two ends. The CDR3 is 12 residues long. The V gene's germline CDR1 is SQVTM and CDR2 ANQGSEA. CDR3 sequence reads: CSVGWSLNEQFF. The DNA of the CDR3 is TGCAGCGTTGGATGGAGTTTGAATGAGCAGTTCTTC.

The V and J genes are TRBV5-1 and TRBJ2-1; TRBD2 matches at 10 bases. Trimming at V came to 0 bases and at J to 5 bases, leaving 11 bases not matched to a gene. The CDR3 sequence is 18 residues long. Per the germline V gene, CDR1 is SGHRS and CDR2 is YFSETQ. CDR3 region: CASSLGYWTSGENNEQFF. CDR3 in DNA: TGCGCCAGCAGCTTGGGATATTGGACTAGCGGAGAAAACAATGAGCAGTTCTTC.

The J gene is TRBJ2-7, the V gene TRBV6-2 or TRBV6-3; D is unresolved. The germline V gene has CDR1 MNHEY and CDR2 SVGEGT. The CDR3 runs to 13 residues. V lost 6 bases, J lost 10 bases, and 19 bases lay in between. CDR3 nucleotide sequence: TGTGCCAGCAGCCGACCGGCTGGGGATACCCAGTACTTC. This encodes CASSRPAGDTQYF.

The chain combines TRBV20-1 with TRBJ1-2; no clear D. Germline V gene lookup returns CDR1 DFQATT and CDR2 SNEGSKA (reference sequence). Trimming left V 4 bases short and J 4 bases short, with 7 bases between. The CDR3 sequence is 11 residues long. This CDR3 is CSATYGYGYTF. The DNA for the CDR3 is TGCAGTGCTACGTACGGCTATGGCTACACCTTC.

The chain recombines TRBV3-1 with TRBJ2-4; a weak D match, TRBD2 (6 bases). Trimming removed 1 base from V and 13 bases from J, with 14 bases in between. CDR1 and CDR2 from the germline V gene are LGHDT and YNNKEL (reference sequence). The CDR3 runs 13 residues. This CDR3 reads CASSQGRYGGQYF. CDR3 nucleotides: TGTGCCAGCAGCCAAGGGCGCTACGGAGGGCAGTACTTC.

Remarks on this clonotype: With a much larger clone just one base away, this may be a read error. V gene TRBV24-1 combines with J gene TRBJ2-5; D is undetermined. Trimming shortened V by 5 bases and J by 11 bases, and 23 bases separated the two germline ends. CDR3 length: 15 residues. The germline gives CDR1 KGHDR, CDR2 SFDVKD. DNA for the CDR3: TGTGCCACCAGTGCGCCGGGCAACTCCTACAATGAGCAGTACTTC. It encodes CATSAPGNSYNEQYF.

The rearrangement uses TRBV12-3 or TRBV12-4 and TRBJ2-2; 14 nucleotides match TRBD2. The CDR3 extends over 16 amino acids. After removal of 4 bases from V and 7 bases from J, the junction contained 5 bases not matched to a gene. The chain's CDR3 is CASSSTSGGVSGELFF. DNA for the CDR3: TGTGCCAGCAGTTCGACTAGCGGGGGGGTTAGCGGGGAGCTGTTTTTT.

V usage is TRBV3-1 and J usage is TRBJ2-5, with 14 bases lining up with TRBD2. V dropped 4 bases and J dropped 5; count of bases not matched to a gene: 15. Germline V lookup: CDR1 LGHDT, CDR2 YNNKEL (reference sequence). This CDR3 region has 19 residues. The CDR3, as DNA: TGTGCCAGCAGCCCCCGACTAGCGGGGGGGACCCTTACAGGGGAGACCCAGTACTTC. It yields the protein CASSPRLAGGTLTGETQYF.

The rearrangement joins TRBV2 to TRBJ2-3; 12 bases align to TRBD2. CDR3 length: 16 residues. V lost 5 bases, J lost 3 bases, and 6 bases stayed unmatched. Germline V gives CDR1 SNHLY, CDR2 FYNNEI. CDR3 sequence reads: CASSQLTSGGTDTQYF. For the CDR3, the DNA is TGTGCCAGCAGTCAATTGACTAGCGGGGGAACAGATACGCAGTATTTT.

This rearrangement joins TRBV7-2 to TRBJ2-7; D gene uncertain. This CDR3 comprises 14 residues. V lost 4 bases, J lost 0 bases, and 10 bases lay in between. Germline values: CDR1 SGHTA, CDR2 FQGNSA. As DNA, the CDR3 is TGTGCCAGCAGCTATACAGAATTCTCCTACGAGCAGTACTTC. Protein product: CASSYTEFSYEQYF.

This clonotype has a count of ten or more. This rearrangement joins TRBV5-1 to TRBJ2-1; D possibly corresponds to TRBD2 (7 bases). CDR3 length: 11 residues. The V end lost 4 bases, the J end lost 9 bases, and 8 bases lay between the germline ends. Germline CDR1 reads SGHRS; CDR2 reads YFSETQ. This CDR3 reads CASSRGAEQFF. The CDR3 DNA follows: TGCGCCAGCAGCCGGGGGGCTGAGCAGTTCTTC. Together with reference TRBV5-1 and TRBJ2-1, the CDR3 gives the full variable domain: KAGVTQTPRYLIKTRGQQVTLSCSPISGHRSVSWYQQTPGQGLQFLFEYFSETQRNKGNFPGRFSGRQFSNSRSEMNVSTLELGDSALYLCASSRGAEQFFGPGTRLTVL.

The chain carries TRBV7-7 and TRBJ2-5, with 11 nucleotides matching TRBD2. From germline, CDR1 is SSHAT and CDR2 FNYEAQ (reference sequence). Trimming cost V 10 bases and J 2 bases; bases outside gene matches: 3. The CDR3 runs 13 residues. CDR3 in amino acids: CAIGLAGQETQYF. CDR3 DNA: TGTGCCATCGGACTAGCGGGTCAAGAGACCCAGTACTTC.

The CDR3 region has the DNA TGCAGCGCTCCGCTTGGGGCCAAGGAAGAGACCCAGTACTTC. This translates into CSAPLGAKEETQYF. This chain links TRBV29-1 with TRBJ2-5, with D possibly being TRBD1 (5 bases). The CDR3 sequence is 14 residues long. V lost 7 bases and J lost 3, with 18 bases in between. Per the germline V gene, CDR1 is SQVTM and CDR2 is ANQGSEA.

There are many counts of this clonotype. The J gene is TRBJ1-2, the V gene TRBV5-1, with 9 positions matching TRBD1. Looked up from germline, CDR1 is SGHRS and CDR2 is YFSETQ. V was clipped by 0 bases and J by 3 bases; unmatched bases: 3. The CDR3 spans 15 residues. The CDR3 coding sequence is TGCGCCAGCAGCTTGGCCGGACAGGGGTACTATGGCTACACCTTC. Translation: CASSLAGQGYYGYTF.

In regard to this clonotype: This may arise from a read error, as a much more abundant clone is one base away. The chain employs TRBV4-1 and TRBJ2-3, with D perhaps matching TRBD2 (7 bases). With 11 bases removed from V and 2 bases from J, the gap between germline ends came to 11 bases. Germline V lookup: CDR1 MGHRA, CDR2 YSYEKL. The CDR3 totals 12 residues. The CDR3 DNA sequence: TGCGCCTCGGGGGGCGACACAGATACGCAGTATTTT. Translated: CASGGDTDTQYF.